Each of the 23 T cell receptor beta chains below was sequenced from the same sample in a study of Ad26.COV2.S vaccination and SARS-CoV-2 variants. Specified treatment: roughly 18 received Ad26.COV2.S at low or high dose, single or two shots; roughly five received placebo; per-sample allocation not given. It was on day 63 after the first vaccine or placebo injection that samples were taken. Data came from immunoSEQ multiplex PCR; TCRdb stores just in-frame clones and leaves some out. The table has about 440,000 clones, about 92% seen once; the top ten hold 4.3%. The sample consisted of peripheral blood, taken in a trial of Ad26.COV2.S vaccine versus placebo. These receptors all stem from a person aged 18-65 years who received the Ad26.COV2.S COVID-19 vaccine or a placebo.

This chain links TRBV10-3 with TRBJ1-2, with D perhaps TRBD1 (6 bases). V lost 4 bases, J lost 6 bases, and 12 bases lay in between. This CDR3 comprises 13 residues. Germline CDR1 ENHRY, CDR2 SYGVKD. CDR3 in amino acids: CAISVGQGNGYTF. The DNA for the CDR3 is TGTGCCATCAGTGTAGGGCAGGGGAATGGCTACACCTTC.

This rearrangement joins TRBV6-1 to TRBJ1-5; 11 bases match TRBD1. J lost 2 bases, V lost 3 bases, and 9 bases had no gene match. Germline CDR1 reads MNHNS; CDR2 reads SASEGT. CDR3 size: 18 residues. The CDR3 is CASSDQRTGGGGNQPQHF. In DNA, the CDR3 is TGTGCCAGCAGTGACCAGCGGACAGGGGGCGGCGGCAATCAGCCCCAGCATTTT.

The chain employs TRBV7-2 and TRBJ1-3; 7 bases match TRBD1. The V gene's germline CDR1 is SGHTA and CDR2 FQGNSA. The CDR3 consists of 17 residues. The J segment lost 4 bases and the V segment lost 3 bases, leaving 12 bases of the junction unmatched. The CDR3 is CASSFDRVETTGNTIYF. CDR3 nucleotides: TGTGCCAGCAGCTTCGACAGGGTGGAAACCACGGGAAACACCATATATTTT.

The chain is built from TRBV10-3 and TRBJ2-7; D possibly uses TRBD1 or TRBD2 (5 bases each). The germline V gene has CDR1 ENHRY and CDR2 SYGVKD. CDR3 length equals 13 residues. Trimming shortened V by 6 bases and J by 5 bases, and 14 bases separated the two germline ends. The CDR3 is CAISPGAGHEQYF. CDR3 in DNA: TGTGCCATCAGCCCCGGGGCGGGTCACGAGCAGTACTTC.

The DNA for the CDR3 is TGTGCCAGCAGCTTAGGGGGTGAAAGTACCGGGGAGCTGTTTTTT. Translation gives CASSLGGESTGELFF. The chain uses TRBV11-3 and TRBJ2-2; unclear D gene. CDR1 is SGHNT and CDR2 is YENEEA in the germline V gene. The CDR3 spans 15 residues. V lost 1 base and J 5 bases, leaving 11 bases between the germline ends.

The rearrangement links TRBV3-1 (or the pseudogene TRBV3-2) to TRBJ2-2; the match to TRBD1 covers 9 bases. The CDR3 covers 16 residues. V dropped 4 bases and J dropped 1; count of bases not matched to a gene: 4. Germline CDR1 is LGHDT and CDR2 is YNNKEL (reference sequence). CDR3 residues: CASSRPDRGNTGELFF. Here the CDR3 DNA reads TGTGCCAGCAGCCGACCGGACAGGGGGAACACCGGGGAGCTGTTTTTT.

J is TRBJ1-3 and V is TRBV18; perhaps TRBD1 as D (5 bases). The CDR3 sequence is 15 residues long. The germline CDR1 and CDR2 sequences are KGHSH and LQKENI. Trimming pared 2 bases from V and 2 bases from J, leaving 10 bases between. The CDR3 reads CASSPTDTAGNTIYF. The CDR3 nucleotides are TGTGCCAGCTCACCAACGGACACTGCTGGAAACACCATATATTTT.

The CDR3 region is CATSDAGGPETQYF. The CDR3 DNA sequence: TGTGCCACCAGTGACGCGGGAGGGCCCGAGACCCAGTACTTC. The chain recombines TRBV24-1 with TRBJ2-5; 9 bases map to TRBD2. Germline CDR1 is KGHDR and CDR2 is SFDVKD. V shed 4 bases, J shed 5 bases, and the junction held 4 bases outside the gene matches. The CDR3 spans 14 residues.

The chain carries TRBV19 and TRBJ2-7; no clear D gene. The V end was cut by 6 bases, the J end by 4 bases, with 13 bases between. The CDR3 is made up of 13 amino acids. Germline CDR1 is LNHDA and CDR2 is SQIVND (reference sequence). The chain's CDR3 is CASSDLDGYEQYF. In DNA form, the CDR3 reads TGTGCCAGTAGCGACCTGGACGGTTACGAGCAGTACTTC.

V usage is TRBV5-1 and J usage is TRBJ1-1; D unresolved. Germline lookup yields CDR1 SGHRS and CDR2 YFSETQ. Trimming stripped 4 bases from V and 0 bases from J, with 16 bases between. The CDR3 contains 16 residues. The CDR3 loop reads CASSADPTLLNTEAFF. CDR3 in DNA: TGCGCCAGCAGCGCGGACCCTACATTATTGAACACTGAAGCTTTCTTT.

The V gene is TRBV3-1 (or the pseudogene TRBV3-2), the J gene TRBJ2-1; 8 bases match TRBD2. J gave up 5 bases and V 1 base, and 4 bases lay outside the gene matches. Germline values: CDR1 LGHDT, CDR2 YNNKEL (reference sequence). The CDR3 is 15 amino acids. The CDR3 nucleotides read TGTGCCAGCAGCCAAGCGGGGGGGACTAACAATGAGCAGTTCTTC. This gives the protein CASSQAGGTNNEQFF.

This rearrangement joins TRBV5-1 to TRBJ2-1; 7 bases line up with TRBD2. There are 15 residues in the CDR3. J was trimmed by 8 bases and V by 0 bases; bases with no gene match: 8. Looked up from germline, CDR1 is SGHRS and CDR2 is YFSETQ. Here the CDR3 reads CASSLVSSGLDEQFF. The CDR3 DNA reads as TGCGCCAGCAGCTTGGTGAGTAGCGGGTTGGATGAGCAGTTCTTC.

This clone was seen only a few times. This chain connects TRBV7-2 to TRBJ1-6; a weak D match, TRBD1 (6 bases). This CDR3 has 15 amino acids. Germline CDR1 reads SGHTA; CDR2 reads FQGNSA. V was clipped by 4 bases and J by 8 bases, with 15 bases between them. This CDR3 reads CASSSDTGRHSPLHF. The CDR3 bases are TGTGCCAGCAGCTCCGATACAGGGAGGCATTCACCCCTCCACTTT.

The J gene is TRBJ2-6, the V gene TRBV5-1; possibly TRBD2 for D (6 bases). This CDR3 comprises 17 residues. Deletions cut 2 bases from V and 5 bases from J, with 17 bases between. In germline, CDR1 is SGHRS, CDR2 YFSETQ. CDR3 DNA sequence: TGCGCCAGCAGCTTTCGAGGACTACCAGAGCGGGCCAACGTCCTGACTTTC. Translating gives CASSFRGLPERANVLTF.

This clone was observed a handful of times. The V and J genes are TRBV2 and TRBJ1-2; D is perhaps TRBD1 (5 bases). Trimming removed 8 bases from V and 0 bases from J, with 16 bases in between. Per germline, CDR1 SNHLY and CDR2 FYNNEI. This CDR3 contains 15 residues. The CDR3 region is CASPLQGNPNYGYTF. The DNA of the CDR3 is TGTGCCAGCCCCCTCCAGGGCAACCCTAACTATGGCTACACCTTC.

This CDR3 reads CAISGDPTGGPYNEQFF. CDR3 sequence (DNA): TGTGCCATCAGTGGGGATCCAACAGGGGGCCCCTACAATGAGCAGTTCTTC. This chain joins TRBV10-3 and TRBJ2-1; 9 bases map to TRBD1. J lost 2 bases, V lost 4 bases, and 9 bases had no gene match. Germline CDR1 and CDR2: ENHRY and SYGVKD. The CDR3 length is 17 residues.

The chain combines TRBV7-2 with TRBJ2-3; D is unresolved. The CDR3 loop spans 15 amino acids. Trimming removed 1 base at V and 2 bases at J, with 10 bases between. From germline, CDR1 is SGHTA and CDR2 FQGNSA. CDR3 nucleotide sequence: TGTGCCAGCAGCTTAGTACACCTAATCACAGATACGCAGTATTTT. It codes for CASSLVHLITDTQYF.

This clone was picked up a small number of times. The chain has TRBV11-2 and TRBJ2-7; D is uncertain. Germline-derived CDR1 and CDR2 are SGHAT and FQNNGV. This CDR3 is built from 15 residues. V shed 0 bases and J shed 0 bases, with 9 bases lying between them. CDR3: CASSLDLGSSYEQYF. The CDR3 DNA reads as TGTGCCAGCAGCTTAGATCTGGGTAGCTCCTACGAGCAGTACTTC. Full variable domain (remainder filled in from reference TRBV11-2 and TRBJ2-7): EAGVAQSPRYKIIEKRQSVAFWCNPISGHATLYWYQQILGQGPKLLIQFQNNGVVDDSQLPKDRFSAERLKGVDSTLKIQPAKLEDSAVYLCASSLDLGSSYEQYFGPGTRLTVT.

The rearrangement joins TRBV7-9 to TRBJ2-7, with D unclear. V was trimmed by 5 bases and J by 0 bases, leaving 11 bases between them. CDR3 length: 14 amino acids. CDR1 is SEHNR, CDR2 FQNEAQ, per germline (reference sequence). CDR3 loop: CASSGLTGSYEQYF. The CDR3 DNA follows: TGTGCCAGCAGCGGTCTGACGGGCTCCTACGAGCAGTACTTC.

This rearrangement joins TRBV27 to TRBJ1-2; 9 positions agree with TRBD1. The germline V gene encodes CDR1 MNHEY and CDR2 SMNVEV (reference sequence). V shed 2 bases, J shed 4 bases, and the junction held 8 bases outside the gene matches. The CDR3 is made up of 16 amino acids. The CDR3 DNA reads TGTGCCAGCAGTTTAAACGGACAGGGGAAGACCTATGGCTACACCTTC. This sequence encodes CASSLNGQGKTYGYTF.

CDR3 protein: CASTSSGRSTDTQYF. Written as DNA, the CDR3 is TGTGCCAGCACCAGTAGCGGGAGGAGCACAGATACGCAGTATTTT. The chain joins TRBV5-4 to TRBJ2-3; the match to TRBD2 covers 10 bases. The length of the CDR3 is 15 residues. Unmatched junction bases numbered 4, after V lost 6 bases and J lost 0 bases. CDR1 is SGHNT and CDR2 is YYREEE in the germline V gene (reference sequence).

This chain uses TRBV27 with TRBJ2-3; 13 positions agree with TRBD2. Germline V lookup: CDR1 MNHEY, CDR2 SMNVEV (reference sequence). This CDR3 contains 15 residues. Trimming at V came to 5 bases and at J to 3 bases, leaving 2 bases not matched to a gene. The CDR3 reads CASSRTSGRTDTQYF. CDR3 nucleotides: TGTGCCAGCAGTAGGACTAGCGGGAGAACAGATACGCAGTATTTT.

The chain couples TRBV5-1 to TRBJ2-7; D ambiguous. From germline, CDR1 is SGHRS and CDR2 YFSETQ. The CDR3 length is 14 residues. Trimming took 4 bases from V and 2 from J, leaving 13 bases between them. This CDR3 reads CASSPRQIPYEQYF. The CDR3 nucleotides read TGCGCCAGCAGCCCGAGGCAGATACCCTACGAGCAGTACTTC.